The clone carrying this TCR beta chain was picked up many times. These data originate in a study of T-cell memory formation after mild COVID-19. The CDR3 is 13 residues long. Germline V CDR1 and CDR2: LNHDA, SQIVND (reference sequence). Trimming removed 7 bases from V and 5 bases from J, with 14 bases in between. TCRdb used MiXCR to reprocess the 5' RACE reads, holding one entry per CDR3 protein. The profile shows just under 350,000 distinct CDR3 sequences, over 10% of them singletons. This TCR derives from a man between 18 and 35 years old who had mild COVID-19 (a few samples of this study predate the infection). Cell type and time point are not known. The chain combines TRBV19 with TRBJ1-1, with a weak D call TRBD1 (6 bases). Sequenced input: PBMCs or a T cell subset sorted from them (not recorded which). CDR3 sequence: CASKESGTTEAFF. CDR3 nucleotide sequence: TGTGCCAGTAAGGAATCCGGGACAACTGAAGCTTTCTTT.